This TCR beta chain was sequenced for a study of blood T cell repertoires in COVID-19. The method was immunoSEQ multiplex PCR; TCRdb's version includes in-frame clones alone and lacks a portion of them. The sample carries approximately 170,000 clones, over 65% recorded once. This TCR came from a woman between 45 and 65 years old who had recovered from COVID-19. Sequencing input: PBMCs or T cells enriched from blood (not recorded which).

The CDR3: CASQVGLGTGLRNTIYF. Here the CDR3 DNA reads TGTGCCAGCCAGGTGGGGCTCGGGACAGGATTGAGAAACACCATATATTTT. The rearrangement links TRBV19 to TRBJ1-3, with 8 bases fitting TRBD1. Germline V gene lookup returns CDR1 LNHDA and CDR2 SQIVND (reference sequence). V lost 9 bases, J lost 5 bases, and 18 bases stayed unmatched. There are 17 residues in the CDR3.